The 8 T cell receptor beta chains in this list originate from one sample, sequenced in a study of shared clonotypes between healthy human individuals. The data were produced by immunoSEQ multiplex PCR, yet TCRdb's version contains in-frame clones alone and is incomplete. This sample has about 990,000 clones; approximately 80% occur once, and the top ten carry roughly 0.65%. The source material was memory CD4+ T cells from PBMCs. The subset is: CD45RA-negative fraction. These receptor sequences come from a man aged 18 to 30 in good health. Some clones in this sample may be carry-over from other donors' samples.

The chain carries TRBV6-5 and TRBJ1-1; D is unresolved. There are 11 residues in the CDR3. V dropped 2 bases and J dropped 7 bases, with 5 bases sitting between them. The V gene's germline CDR1 is MNHEY and CDR2 SVGAGI. The CDR3 here is CASSYRNEAFF. The CDR3, as DNA: TGTGCCAGCAGTTACCGGAATGAAGCTTTCTTT.

The rearrangement links TRBV6-1 to TRBJ2-5; D gene ambiguous. This CDR3 has 12 residues. CDR1 and CDR2 (germline): MNHNS, SASEGT. Trimming took 7 bases from V and 5 from J, leaving 11 bases between them. DNA for the CDR3: TGTGCCAGCACCTCGACTCGGGAGACCCAGTACTTC. Its protein is CASTSTRETQYF.

With respect to this clone: A single base is all that separates this from a far larger clone, so a read error is likely. This rearrangement joins TRBV10-3 to TRBJ2-7, with TRBD1 matching over 9 bases. V dropped 3 bases and J dropped 5; count of bases not matched to a gene: 2. The CDR3 has 13 amino acids. CDR1 and CDR2 from the germline V gene are ENHRY and SYGVKD. CDR3: CAISDWDRDEQYF. CDR3 nucleotide sequence: TGTGCCATCAGTGATTGGGACAGGGACGAGCAGTACTTC.

V gene TRBV7-9 combines with J gene TRBJ1-4; D gene uncertain. This CDR3 is built from 15 residues. The V gene's germline CDR1 is SEHNR and CDR2 FQNEAQ (reference sequence). Between the trimmed V and J ends, which lost 2 bases and 5 bases, there was a span of 12 bases. In DNA, the CDR3 is TGTGCCAGCAGCTTAAGGACCGCAGGAAATGAAAAACTGTTTTTT. It encodes CASSLRTAGNEKLFF.

The CDR3 DNA is TGTGCCAGCAGTAAACTCCAGGGAGTCACCGGGGAGCTGTTTTTT. Protein: CASSKLQGVTGELFF. V usage is TRBV6-6 and J usage is TRBJ2-2; D may match TRBD1 or TRBD2 (5 bases each). CDR1 is MNHNY and CDR2 is SVGAGI in the germline V gene (reference sequence). The CDR3 spans 15 residues. V gave up 5 bases and J gave up 4 bases, with 14 bases separating them.

The CDR3 sequence: CAWKSNTEAFF. The CDR3 bases are TGTGCCTGGAAAAGCAACACTGAAGCTTTCTTT. The chain joins TRBV30 to TRBJ1-1; no clear D. V shed 4 bases and J shed 2 bases, with 5 bases lying between them. The CDR3 is 11 amino acids. Per germline, CDR1 GTSNPN and CDR2 SVGIG (reference sequence).

This sequence joins TRBV5-1 and TRBJ2-1; 8 bases fit TRBD1. CDR3 size: 15 residues. Germline CDR1 and CDR2: SGHRS and YFSETQ. Losses at the gene ends were 0 bases for V and 8 bases for J; bases not matched to a gene: 7. The CDR3 loop is CASSLGGTGSHEQFF. CDR3 bases: TGCGCCAGCAGCTTGGGGGGGACAGGTAGTCATGAGCAGTTCTTC.

A word on this clone: One end of the junction is discordant with germline, which a read error may explain. V is TRBV4-1 and J is TRBJ2-2; the D is unclear. Germline CDR1 MGHRA, CDR2 YSYEKL. CDR3 length equals 15 residues. CDR3 loop: CASSLGLLNPGELFF. The CDR3 nucleotides read TGCGCCAGCAGCCTGGGCCTATTGAACCCCGGGGAGCTGTTTTTT.